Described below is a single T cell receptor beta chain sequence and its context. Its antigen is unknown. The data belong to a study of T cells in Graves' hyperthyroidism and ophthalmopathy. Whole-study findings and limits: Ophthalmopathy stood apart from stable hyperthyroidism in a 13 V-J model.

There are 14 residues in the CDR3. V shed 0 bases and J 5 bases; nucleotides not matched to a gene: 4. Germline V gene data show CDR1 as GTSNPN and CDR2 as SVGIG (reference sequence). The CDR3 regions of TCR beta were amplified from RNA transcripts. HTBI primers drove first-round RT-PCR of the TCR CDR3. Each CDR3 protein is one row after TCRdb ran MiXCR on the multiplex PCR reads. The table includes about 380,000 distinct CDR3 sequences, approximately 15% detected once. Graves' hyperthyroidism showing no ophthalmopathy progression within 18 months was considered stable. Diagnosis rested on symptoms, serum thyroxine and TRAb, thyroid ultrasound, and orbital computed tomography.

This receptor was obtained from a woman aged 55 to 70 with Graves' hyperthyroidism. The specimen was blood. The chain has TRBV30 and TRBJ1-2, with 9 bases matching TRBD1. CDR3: CAWSVHGQGYGYTF. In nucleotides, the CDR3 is TGTGCCTGGAGTGTACATGGACAGGGGTATGGCTACACCTTC. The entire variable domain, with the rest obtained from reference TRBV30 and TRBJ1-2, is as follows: SQTIHQWPATLVQPVGSPLSLECTVEGTSNPNLYWYRQAAGRGLQLLFYSVGIGQISSEVPQNLSASRPQDRQFILSSKKLLLSDSGFYLCAWSVHGQGYGYTFGSGTRLTVV.